The entry below gives a single TCR beta chain sequence along with its context. The data belong to a study of T cells after yellow fever vaccination. Trimming stripped 2 bases from V and 5 bases from J, with 10 bases between. Germline CDR1 is LNHDA and CDR2 is SQIVND (reference sequence). This CDR3 is built from 13 residues. As TCR cDNA was made by 5'RACE template switching, a universal primer site and UMIs were added. Each CDR3 protein gets one entry after TCRdb re-called the 5' RACE reads with MiXCR. The sample includes about 260,000 distinct CDR3 sequences, over 4.5% seen only once; the top ten take more than 3%.

The chain carries TRBV19 and TRBJ2-7, with D possibly matching TRBD2 (5 bases). This receptor was obtained from a man between 18 and 35 years old who received the YFV17D yellow fever vaccine. This sample comprised CD4+ T cells sorted from PBMCs, obtained on the day of the yellow fever booster vaccination. The CDR3 is CASSIRLRDEQYF. CDR3 coding DNA: TGTGCCAGTAGTATAAGGCTGCGGGACGAGCAGTACTTC.